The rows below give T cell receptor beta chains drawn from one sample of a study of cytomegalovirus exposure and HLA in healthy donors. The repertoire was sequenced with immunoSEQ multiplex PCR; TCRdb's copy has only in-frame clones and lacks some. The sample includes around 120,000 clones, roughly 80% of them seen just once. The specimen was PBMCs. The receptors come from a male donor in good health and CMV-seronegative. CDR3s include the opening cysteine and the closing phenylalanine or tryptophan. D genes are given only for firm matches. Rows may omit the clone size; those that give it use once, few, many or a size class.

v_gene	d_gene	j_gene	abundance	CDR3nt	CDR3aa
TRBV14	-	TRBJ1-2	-	TGTGCCAGCAGCCAAAGGGGTGCCTATGGCTACACCTTC	CASSQRGAYGYTF
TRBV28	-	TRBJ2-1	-	TGTGCCAGCAGTTTAGAGGTCTACAATGAGCAGTTCTTC	CASSLEVYNEQFF
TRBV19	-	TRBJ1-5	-	TGTGCCAGTAGTTTTGGGGGCAGTCAGCCCCAGCATTTT	CASSFGGSQPQHF
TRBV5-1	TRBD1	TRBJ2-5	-	TGCGCCAGCAGCTTGGAAGAGGGACAGGGGGCGCGGGTATTACGAGGGTGGGAGACCCAGTACTTC	CASSLEEGQGARVLRGWETQYF
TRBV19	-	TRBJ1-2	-	TGTGCCAGTAGCATAGCCCCCGAGACAGGCGGTTCTGGCTACACCTTC	CASSIAPETGGSGYTF
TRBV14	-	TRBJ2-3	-	TGTGCCAGCAGCCAAACGACCCAGGGTAGCACAGATACGCAGTATTTT	CASSQTTQGSTDTQYF
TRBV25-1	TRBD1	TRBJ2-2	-	TGTGCCAGCCGAAGGACAGGGGACACCGGGGAGCTGTTTTTT	CASRRTGDTGELFF
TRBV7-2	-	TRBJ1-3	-	TGTGCCAGCAGCTCACGAGAGACAGCCCCCACCATATATTTT	CASSSRETAPTIYF
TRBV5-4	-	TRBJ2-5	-	TGTGCCAGCAGCCCACATCTCGAAGAGACCCAGTACTTC	CASSPHLEETQYF
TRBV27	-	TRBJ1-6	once	TGTGCCAGCAGCTCTTTTATCAAGGACAGCTGGAATTCACCCCTCCACTTT	CASSSFIKDSWNSPLHF
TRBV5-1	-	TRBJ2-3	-	TGCGCCAGCAGCTTGGTGATAGGGGTTTGGGTTGGCACAGATACGCAGTATTTT	CASSLVIGVWVGTDTQYF
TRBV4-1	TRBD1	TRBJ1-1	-	TGCGCCAGCAGCCGAAGGGACAGGTTAACTGAAGCTTTCTTT	CASSRRDRLTEAFF
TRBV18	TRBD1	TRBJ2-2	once	TGTGCCAGCTCACCACGTGACAGGGGGCTTAACACCGGGGAGCTGTTTTTT	CASSPRDRGLNTGELFF
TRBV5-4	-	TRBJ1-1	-	TGTGCCAGCAGCTTAGAGACAGCTAACACTGAAGCTTTCTTT	CASSLETANTEAFF
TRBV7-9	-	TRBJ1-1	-	TGTGCCAGCAGCTTGTTCGGTGAAGCTTTCTTT	CASSLFGEAFF
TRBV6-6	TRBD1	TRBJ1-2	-	TGTGCCAGCAGTTACTCCGTGGACAGGAATCGTGGCTACACCTTC	CASSYSVDRNRGYTF
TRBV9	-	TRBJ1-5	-	TGTGCCAGCAGCGTAGGGGTGCTGGGCGATCAGCCCCAGCATTTT	CASSVGVLGDQPQHF
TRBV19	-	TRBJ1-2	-	TGTGCCAGTAGTATCCCCTGGCAGTACGATGGCTACACCTTC	CASSIPWQYDGYTF
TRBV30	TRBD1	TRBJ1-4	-	TGTGCCTGGAGTTTCCTCGGGACAGGGGGAGAAAAACTGTTTTTT	CAWSFLGTGGEKLFF
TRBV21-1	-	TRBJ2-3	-	TGTGCCAGCAGCAAAGTAGGGGATCCGCAGTATTTT	CASSKVGDPQYF
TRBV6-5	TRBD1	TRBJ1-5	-	TGTGCCACCCGGACAGGGGAGTATCAGCCCCAGCATTTT	CATRTGEYQPQHF
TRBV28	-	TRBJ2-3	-	TGTGCCAGCAGTTTCTACAGGGACAGCACAGATACGCAGTATTTT	CASSFYRDSTDTQYF
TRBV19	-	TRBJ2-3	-	TGTGCCAGTAGTATAGCCCCCGTCGGCCGGCAGGGAGATACGCAGTATTTT	CASSIAPVGRQGDTQYF
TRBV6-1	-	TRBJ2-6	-	TGTGCCAGCAGTGAAATGGGGACTGGGGCCAACGGCCTGACTTTC	CASSEMGTGANGLTF
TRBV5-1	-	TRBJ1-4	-	TGCGCCAGCAGCTTGGGGCAGGGAACTAATGAAAAACTGTTTTTT	CASSLGQGTNEKLFF
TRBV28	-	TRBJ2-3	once	TGTGCCAGCAGTTCAGGCACAGATACGCAGTATTTT	CASSSGTDTQYF
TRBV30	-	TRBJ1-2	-	TGTGCCTGGAGTTTGACACCGGTGGGTGGCTACACCTTC	CAWSLTPVGGYTF
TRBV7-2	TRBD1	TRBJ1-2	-	TGTGCCAGCAGCTTATACTCGACAGGGAACTACGGCTACACCTTC	CASSLYSTGNYGYTF
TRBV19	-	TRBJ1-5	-	TGTGCCAGTAGTATAGTGACGGGGTCCCAGCATTTT	CASSIVTGSQHF
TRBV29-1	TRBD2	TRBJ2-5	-	TGCAGCGTTGAAGCGGGGGGGACCCAGTACTTC	CSVEAGGTQYF
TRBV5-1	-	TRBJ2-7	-	TGCGCCAGCAGCTTGTTGACAGGAGCTACCTACGAGCAGTACTTC	CASSLLTGATYEQYF
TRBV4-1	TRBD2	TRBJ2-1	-	TGCGCCAGCAGCCAAGATAGCGCGGGGGGGCGACCGAGGGAGCAGTTCTTC	CASSQDSAGGRPREQFF
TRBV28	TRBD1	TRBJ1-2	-	TGTGCCAGCAGTCGAACAGGGGGCGACTATGGCTACACCTTC	CASSRTGGDYGYTF
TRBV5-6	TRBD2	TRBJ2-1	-	TGTGCCAGCAGCGCCTGGACTAGCGGGAGTAGGGCGCAGTTCTTC	CASSAWTSGSRAQFF
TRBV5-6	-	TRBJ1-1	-	TGTGCCAGCAGCACCCACAGGGAAAACACTGAAGCTTTCTTT	CASSTHRENTEAFF
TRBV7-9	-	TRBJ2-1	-	TGTGCCAGCAGCCAGGCTGGGAGCTCCTACAATGAGCAGTTCTTC	CASSQAGSSYNEQFF
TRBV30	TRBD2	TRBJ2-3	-	TGTGCCTGGAGTGTAGTAGCGGGGGGTGAAGATACGCAGTATTTT	CAWSVVAGGEDTQYF
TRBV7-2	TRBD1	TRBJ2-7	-	TGTGCCAGCAGCCCGGGACAGTTCTCCTACGAGCAGTACTTC	CASSPGQFSYEQYF
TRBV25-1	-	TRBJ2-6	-	TGTGCCAGCAGTGAGCGAGAAGCTGGGGCCAACGTCCTGACTTTC	CASSEREAGANVLTF
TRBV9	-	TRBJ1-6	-	TGTGCCAGCAGCGTAGGCGGGGGCGCTAATCCTAATTCACCCCTCCACTTT	CASSVGGGANPNSPLHF
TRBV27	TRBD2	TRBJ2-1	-	TGTGCCAGCAGAAATCTTTGGGGGAGGGCGTCATACAATGAGCAGTTCTTC	CASRNLWGRASYNEQFF
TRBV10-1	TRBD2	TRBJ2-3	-	TGCGCCAGTACCGGGACTAGCGGGAGCCACGGGGATACGCAGTATTTT	CASTGTSGSHGDTQYF
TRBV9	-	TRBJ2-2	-	TGTGCCAGCAGCGCCGGGACTCCGAACACCGGGGAGCTGTTTTTT	CASSAGTPNTGELFF
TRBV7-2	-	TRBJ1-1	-	TGTGCCAGCAGCCCATTGTTGGGGAGGGGAGCTTTCTTT	CASSPLLGRGAFF
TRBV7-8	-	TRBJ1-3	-	TGTGCCAGCAGCTCAAACAGGGCCGGAAACACCATATATTTT	CASSSNRAGNTIYF
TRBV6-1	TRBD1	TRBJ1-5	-	TGTGCCAGCAGTGAAACCCCAGGACAGGCAGGTAATCAGCCCCAGCATTTT	CASSETPGQAGNQPQHF
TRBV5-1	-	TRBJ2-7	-	TGCGCCAGCAGCATGGACACGTACTACGAGCAGTACTTC	CASSMDTYYEQYF
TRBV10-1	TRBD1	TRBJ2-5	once	TGCGCCAGCAGCGAGAAGGGACAGCAAGAGACCCAGTACTTC	CASSEKGQQETQYF